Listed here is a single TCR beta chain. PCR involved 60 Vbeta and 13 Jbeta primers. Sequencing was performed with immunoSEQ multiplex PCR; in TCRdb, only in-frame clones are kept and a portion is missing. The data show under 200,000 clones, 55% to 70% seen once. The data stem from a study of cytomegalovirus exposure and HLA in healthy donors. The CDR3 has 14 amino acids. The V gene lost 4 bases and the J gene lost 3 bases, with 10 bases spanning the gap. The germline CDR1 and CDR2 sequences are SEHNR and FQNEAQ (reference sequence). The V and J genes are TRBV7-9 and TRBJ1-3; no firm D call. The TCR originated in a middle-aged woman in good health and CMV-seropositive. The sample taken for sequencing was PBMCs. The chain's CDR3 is CASSSEAVGNTIYF. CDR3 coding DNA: TGTGCCAGCAGCTCCGAGGCCGTTGGAAACACCATATATTTT.